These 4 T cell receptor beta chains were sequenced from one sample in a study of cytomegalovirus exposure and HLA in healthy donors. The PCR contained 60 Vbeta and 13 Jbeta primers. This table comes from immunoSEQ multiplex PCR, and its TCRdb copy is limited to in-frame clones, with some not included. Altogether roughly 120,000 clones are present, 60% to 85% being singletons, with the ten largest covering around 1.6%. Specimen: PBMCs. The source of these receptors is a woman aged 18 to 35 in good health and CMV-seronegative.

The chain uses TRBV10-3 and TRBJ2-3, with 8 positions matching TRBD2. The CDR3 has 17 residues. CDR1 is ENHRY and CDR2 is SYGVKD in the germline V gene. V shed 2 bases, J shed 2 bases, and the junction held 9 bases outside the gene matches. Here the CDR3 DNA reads TGTGCCATCAGTGAGGGTAAGAGCGGGGGCTACACAGATACGCAGTATTTT. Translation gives CAISEGKSGGYTDTQYF.

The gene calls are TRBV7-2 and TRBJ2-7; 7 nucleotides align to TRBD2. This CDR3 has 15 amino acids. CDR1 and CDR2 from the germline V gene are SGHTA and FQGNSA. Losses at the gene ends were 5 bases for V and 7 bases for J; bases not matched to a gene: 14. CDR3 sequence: CASSPGLGPYIEQYF. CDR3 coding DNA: TGTGCCAGCAGCCCCGGACTAGGACCCTATATAGAGCAGTACTTC.

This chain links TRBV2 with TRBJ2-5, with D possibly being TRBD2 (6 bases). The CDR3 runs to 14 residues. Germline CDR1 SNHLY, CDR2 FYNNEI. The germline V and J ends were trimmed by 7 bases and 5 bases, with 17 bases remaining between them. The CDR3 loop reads CASTRTGTRETQYF. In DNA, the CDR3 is TGTGCCAGCACTCGAACGGGGACTCGGGAGACCCAGTACTTC.

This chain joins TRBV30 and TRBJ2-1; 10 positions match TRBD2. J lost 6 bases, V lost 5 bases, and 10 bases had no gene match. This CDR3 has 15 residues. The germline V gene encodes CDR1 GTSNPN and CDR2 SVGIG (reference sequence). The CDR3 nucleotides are TGTGCCTGGGGTGACTCTAGCGGGGGCTCCAATGAGCAGTTCTTC. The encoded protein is CAWGDSSGGSNEQFF. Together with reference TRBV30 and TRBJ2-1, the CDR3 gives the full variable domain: SQTIHQWPATLVQPVGSPLSLECTVEGTSNPNLYWYRQAAGRGLQLLFYSVGIGQISSEVPQNLSASRPQDRQFILSSKKLLLSDSGFYLCAWGDSSGGSNEQFFGPGTRLTVL.